This passage covers 25 T cell receptor beta chains from one sample sequenced in a study of breast tumors, draining lymph nodes, adjacent tissues (dated by TCRdb to 2016 to 2017). Libraries were built with multiplex PCR. The instrument given in TCRdb is Illumina HiSeq 2000. TCRdb reworked the public reads: Q25 trimming with fastp, MiXCR clone assembly, productive beta chains retained. Entries are consolidated by CDR3 protein sequence, retaining the most common genes and DNA. For this sample there are over 150,000 distinct CDR3 sequences; about 33% appear just once. Roughly 4.3% of the sample is in the top ten clones. Lymph node samples were obtained from the axillary draining lymph nodes of breast cancer patients. Sequenced material: axillary lymph node tissue. The receptors were gathered from a female donor with breast cancer. Some clones in this sample may be carry-over from other donors' samples.

This chain joins TRBV7-2 and TRBJ2-6; D remains unclear. The germline V and J ends were trimmed by 5 bases and 3 bases, with 8 bases remaining between them. This CDR3 has 14 amino acids. CDR1 is SGHTA and CDR2 is FQGNSA in the germline V gene. The DNA of the CDR3 is TGTGCCAGCAGCCCGCAGTATGGGGCCAACGTCCTGACTTTC. This codes for CASSPQYGANVLTF.

With regard to this clonotype: A much larger clone lies one base from this, so it may be a read error. The chain couples TRBV20-1 to TRBJ2-5; TRBD1 agrees at 10 bases. CDR3 size: 15 residues. Germline lookup yields CDR1 DFQATT and CDR2 SNEGSKA (reference sequence). Germline trimming cut 3 bases from V and 5 bases from J; bases unmatched to any gene: 9. CDR3: CSARERGQGTETQYF. CDR3 nucleotide sequence: TGCAGTGCTAGGGAGAGGGGACAGGGGACGGAGACCCAGTACTTC.

There are many counts of this clonotype. This chain uses TRBV7-3 with TRBJ2-6; tentatively, D is TRBD1 (6 bases). Trimming stripped 5 bases from V and 0 bases from J, with 20 bases between. The CDR3 loop spans 19 amino acids. Germline V gives CDR1 SGHTA, CDR2 FQGTGA. The CDR3 protein is CASSPGSRQDLSGANVLTF. The CDR3 region has the DNA TGTGCCAGCAGCCCTGGGTCGAGACAGGACCTCTCTGGGGCCAACGTCCTGACTTTC.

This clonotype was recorded at least ten times. This chain uses TRBV12-3 or TRBV12-4 with TRBJ2-7, with D hard to call. The length of the CDR3 is 12 residues. V shed 6 bases and J shed 6 bases, with 12 bases lying between them. CDR3 DNA sequence: TGTGCCAGCAGCTCCGGAGAGGTCGAGCAGTACTTC. It specifies CASSSGEVEQYF.

On this clonotype itself: A much larger clone is a single base away; this may be a read error. Since no conserved phenylalanine or tryptophan closes the CDR3, a read error is the likely cause. The chain links TRBV6-1 to TRBJ2-7; no firm D call. Per germline, CDR1 MNHNS and CDR2 SASEGT. The length of the CDR3 is 14 residues. Trimming took 1 base from V and 0 from J, leaving 7 bases between them. CDR3 DNA: TGTGCCAGCAGTGAAGGTCCAAGCTCCTACGAGCAGTACTCC. It specifies CASSEGPSSYEQYS.

This clonotype was observed many times. The chain is built from TRBV6-6 and TRBJ2-3, with TRBD2 identical over 10 bases. The CDR3 sequence is 16 residues long. The V gene end was trimmed by 4 bases and the J gene end by 0 bases; junction bases not matched to a gene: 4. Germline CDR1 reads MNHNY; CDR2 reads SVGAGI (reference sequence). CDR3 DNA sequence: TGTGCCAGCAGTTCCGGACTAGCGGACAGCACAGATACGCAGTATTTT. This sequence encodes CASSSGLADSTDTQYF.

This clonotype came up many times. This rearrangement joins TRBV20-1 to TRBJ1-4; the D is unclear. Germline V CDR1 and CDR2: DFQATT, SNEGSKA (reference sequence). The germline V and J ends were trimmed by 3 bases and 4 bases, with 9 bases remaining between them. This CDR3 is 13 amino acids long. CDR3 nucleotides: TGCAGTGCTAGTGGAGGGTTTAATGAAAAACTGTTTTTT. It specifies CSASGGFNEKLFF.

Comments on this clonotype: At one end, the junction sequence differs from germline, possibly due to a read error. This sequence joins TRBV5-1 and TRBJ2-6; the D gene could be TRBD1 or TRBD2 (6 bases each). Germline-derived CDR1 and CDR2 are SGHRS and YFSETQ. The CDR3 length is 14 residues. CDR3: CASTGGSTANTEAF. The CDR3 DNA reads TGCGCCAGCACCGGGGGCTCGACAGCGAACACTGAAGCTTTC.

This clonotype was found many times. V usage is TRBV5-1 and J usage is TRBJ2-7, with 7 bases lining up with TRBD2. Germline assignment: CDR1 SGHRS and CDR2 YFSETQ. Unmatched junction bases numbered 12, after V lost 5 bases and J lost 1 base. The CDR3 is made up of 16 amino acids. This CDR3 reads CASRDWGGENSYEQYF. CDR3 nucleotides: TGCGCCAGCAGAGACTGGGGGGGGGAGAATTCCTACGAGCAGTACTTC. Using reference TRBV5-1 and TRBJ2-7 for the parts outside the CDR3, the full variable domain is KAGVTQTPRYLIKTRGQQVTLSCSPISGHRSVSWYQQTPGQGLQFLFEYFSETQRNKGNFPGRFSGRQFSNSRSEMNVSTLELGDSALYLCASRDWGGENSYEQYFGPGTRLTVT.

The chain joins TRBV11-2 to TRBJ1-5; no reliable D call. Germline CDR1 reads SGHAT; CDR2 reads FQNNGV. There are 15 residues in the CDR3. The V end was cut by 7 bases, the J end by 2 bases, with 15 bases between. The CDR3 loop reads CASTPAGGGNQPQHF. The CDR3 nucleotides read TGTGCCAGCACCCCAGCGGGAGGTGGCAATCAGCCCCAGCATTTT.

In this sample, this clonotype turned up many times. The chain uses TRBV6-5 and TRBJ1-5; D is undetermined. The V gene lost 4 bases and the J gene lost 4 bases, with 14 bases spanning the gap. The CDR3 runs to 15 residues. CDR1 and CDR2 from the germline V gene are MNHEY and SVGAGI. The CDR3 protein is CASSSVGSVNQPQHF. CDR3 nucleotide sequence: TGTGCCAGCAGTTCAGTCGGGTCCGTAAATCAGCCCCAGCATTTT.

This clonotype came up many times. The chain combines TRBV7-9 with TRBJ2-3; TRBD1 aligns across 9 bases. CDR1 is SEHNR, CDR2 FQNEAQ, per germline (reference sequence). V was pared by 3 bases and J by 6 bases, with 4 bases of the junction left unmatched. There are 14 residues in the CDR3. CDR3 DNA: TGTGCCAGCAGCTTCGGGGACAGGGCGGATACGCAGTATTTT. As protein: CASSFGDRADTQYF.

Details on this clonotype: A much larger clone lies one base from this, so it may be a read error. V and J are TRBV5-1 and TRBJ2-3; D not resolved. The CDR3 totals 16 residues. The V gene's germline CDR1 is SGHRS and CDR2 YFSETQ. Deletions cut 7 bases from V and 3 bases from J, with 21 bases between. CDR3 nucleotide sequence: TGCGCCAGCGGCCCCCGGCCCCAGAGAGAGACAGATACGCAGTATTTT. It yields the protein CASGPRPQRETDTQYF.

With regard to this clonotype: An end of the junction differs from the germline gene, which may be a read error. This chain connects TRBV6-6 to TRBJ1-4; 8 bases fit TRBD1. The CDR3 sequence is 14 residues long. Germline V gives CDR1 MNHNY, CDR2 SVGAGI (reference sequence). CDR3 residues: CASSHSGQAEKLFF. The CDR3 DNA reads as TGTGCCAGCAGTCACTCGGGACAGGCTGAAAAACTGTTTTTT.

The chain combines TRBV28 with TRBJ1-2; tentatively, D is TRBD1 (5 bases). CDR1 MDHEN and CDR2 SYDVKM come from the germline V gene. This CDR3 is built from 16 residues. The V and J ends lost 4 bases and 5 bases respectively, with 20 bases between them. CDR3 in DNA: TGTGCCAGCAGTTCCCCCGGGACGGGCATCGGGTATGGCTACACCTTC. This translates into CASSSPGTGIGYGYTF.

The V and J genes are TRBV11-3 and TRBJ1-6, with D perhaps matching TRBD1 (5 bases). The V gene lost 0 bases and the J gene lost 7 bases, with 7 bases spanning the gap. The CDR3 consists of 14 residues. CDR1 is SGHNT and CDR2 is YENEEA in the germline V gene. The CDR3 loop is CASSLERGNSPLHF. As DNA, the CDR3 is TGTGCCAGCAGCTTAGAGAGGGGAAATTCACCCCTCCACTTT.

Worth noting for this clonotype: This may arise from a read error, as a much more abundant clone is one base away. The chain links TRBV6-5 to TRBJ1-2; TRBD1 is a possible D gene (5 bases). CDR3 length: 14 amino acids. Germline V gives CDR1 MNHEY, CDR2 SVGAGI. CDR3 in amino acids: CASSRSDRLYGYAF. CDR3 nucleotides: TGTGCCAGCAGTCGATCTGACAGACTCTATGGCTACGCCTTC.

This clonotype was seen ten or more times. The junction departs from germline at one end; a sequencing error may be responsible. The rearrangement links TRBV20-1 to TRBJ1-3; tentatively, D is TRBD1 (5 bases). This CDR3 contains 18 residues. In germline, CDR1 is DFQATT, CDR2 SNEGSKA (reference sequence). As DNA, the CDR3 is TGCAGTGCTAGAGATCATTCTGGGGGGAGGAGGTCTGGAAACACCGTATATTTT. As protein: CSARDHSGGRRSGNTVYF.

This clonotype was seen a few times. The chain combines TRBV6-5 with TRBJ1-2; possibly TRBD1 for D (5 bases). Germline CDR1 is MNHEY and CDR2 is SVGAGI. Between the trimmed V and J ends, which lost 5 bases and 3 bases, there was a span of 10 bases. The CDR3 is 13 amino acids. The CDR3 nucleotides read TGTGCCAGCAGTCACGGAGGGGACTATGGCTACACCTTC. This sequence encodes CASSHGGDYGYTF.

This clonotype was detected only a few times. The CDR3 DNA sequence: TGTGCCAGCAGTTTCCCCGGACTAGCGGGGGGGTTGGATACGCAGTATTTT. Translated, it gives CASSFPGLAGGLDTQYF. The J gene is TRBJ2-3, the V gene TRBV28; 15 bases are a match to TRBD2. The CDR3 has 17 amino acids. V lost 3 bases to trimming and J lost 6 bases; unmatched junction nucleotides: 7. CDR1 and CDR2 from the germline V gene are MDHEN and SYDVKM.

This clonotype has a single count. J is TRBJ2-5 and V is TRBV5-4, with a weak D call TRBD1 (5 bases). CDR1 SGHNT and CDR2 YYREEE come from the germline V gene (reference sequence). Trimming pared 0 bases from V and 3 bases from J, leaving 9 bases between. This CDR3 region has 14 residues. The CDR3 nucleotides read TGTGCCAGCAGCTTGGAACCAGGGAAAGAGACCCAGTACTTC. This encodes CASSLEPGKETQYF.

This clonotype was detected ten times or more. V is TRBV5-6 and J is TRBJ2-7, with TRBD2 identical over 7 bases. V shed 3 bases and J 2 bases; nucleotides not matched to a gene: 14. Germline assignment: CDR1 SGHDT and CDR2 YYEEEE. This CDR3 contains 17 residues. CDR3 DNA: TGTGCCAGCAGCTCGCACCCCTGGATAGCGGGCGCCTACGAGCAGTACTTC. It specifies CASSSHPWIAGAYEQYF.

This clonotype was detected many times. The V and J genes are TRBV20-1 and TRBJ2-7; TRBD1 matches 7 bases. CDR1 is DFQATT and CDR2 is SNEGSKA in the germline V gene (reference sequence). This CDR3 contains 16 residues. With V trimmed by 0 bases and J by 6 bases, 14 bases remained unmatched. The CDR3 DNA reads as TGCAGTGCTAGAGATGAGAGGACAGGCCGACGCGCCGAGCAGTACTTC. As protein: CSARDERTGRRAEQYF.

This clonotype was seen at least ten times. This sequence joins TRBV5-1 and TRBJ2-1; possibly TRBD1 or TRBD2 for D (5 bases each). Germline V gene data show CDR1 as SGHRS and CDR2 as YFSETQ. Deletions cut 3 bases from V and 0 bases from J, with 10 bases between. This CDR3 is built from 15 residues. CDR3 nucleotide sequence: TGCGCCAGCAGCTGGGGACCAAGCTCCTACAATGAGCAGTTCTTC. Protein sequence: CASSWGPSSYNEQFF.

Comments on this clonotype: At one boundary the junction diverges from the germline segment, which might be a read error. The chain is built from TRBV20-1 and TRBJ2-4; TRBD2 might be the D (5 bases). The V gene's germline CDR1 is DFQATT and CDR2 SNEGSKA (reference sequence). CDR3 length: 15 amino acids. Written as DNA, the CDR3 is TGCGGTGCCGAGCCGTTCGAGGGTGTCGAAAACATTCAGTACTTC. Its translation: CGAEPFEGVENIQYF.